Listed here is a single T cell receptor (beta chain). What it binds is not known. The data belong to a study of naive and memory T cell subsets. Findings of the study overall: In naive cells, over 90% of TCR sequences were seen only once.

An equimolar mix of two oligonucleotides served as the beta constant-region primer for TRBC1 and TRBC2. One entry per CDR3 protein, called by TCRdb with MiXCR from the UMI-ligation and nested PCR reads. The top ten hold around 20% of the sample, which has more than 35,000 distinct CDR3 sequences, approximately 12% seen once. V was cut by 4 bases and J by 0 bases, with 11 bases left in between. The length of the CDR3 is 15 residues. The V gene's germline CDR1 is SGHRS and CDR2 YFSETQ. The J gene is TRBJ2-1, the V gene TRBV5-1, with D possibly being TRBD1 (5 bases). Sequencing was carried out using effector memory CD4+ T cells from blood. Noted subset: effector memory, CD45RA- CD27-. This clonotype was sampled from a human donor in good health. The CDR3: CASSLKTVSYNEQFF. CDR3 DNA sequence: TGCGCCAGCAGCCTGAAGACAGTCTCCTACAATGAGCAGTTCTTC. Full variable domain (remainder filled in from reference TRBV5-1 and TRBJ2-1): KAGVTQTPRYLIKTRGQQVTLSCSPISGHRSVSWYQQTPGQGLQFLFEYFSETQRNKGNFPGRFSGRQFSNSRSEMNVSTLELGDSALYLCASSLKTVSYNEQFFGPGTRLTVL.